This TCR beta chain was documented in a study of cytomegalovirus exposure and HLA in healthy donors. Study at large: T cells numbering around 170 million yielded 95 million to 140 million unique TCR beta sequences in an earlier analysis. Overall study results and limits: For most TCR sequences rarity was the rule, although some public TCRs occurred in many donors. In a later analysis, an Asian-associated ancestry cluster reportedly showed fewer N-insertions than the 666-donor mean. Associated with HLA alleles at 0.05 false discovery rate in a later analysis were 15,000 to 20,000 TCR beta sequences.

V trimming: 3 bases; J trimming: 4 bases; junction bases outside the gene matches: 7. CDR3 length: 16 residues. Per the germline V gene, CDR1 is MGHRA and CDR2 is YSYEKL. Points on this clone: Its antigen is not known.

PCR was performed using 60 Vbeta and 13 Jbeta primers. The data were produced by immunoSEQ multiplex PCR, yet TCRdb's version contains in-frame clones alone and is incomplete. Its listing shows 90,000 to 120,000 clones. The sequencing input was PBMCs. The sequence was obtained from a man aged 50 to 60 in good health and CMV-seronegative. V and J are TRBV4-1 and TRBJ1-2; 11 positions agree with TRBD1. CDR3 nucleotide sequence: TGCGCCAGCAGCCAGGAGGGGACAGGGGGAAGCTATGGCTACACCTTC. Its protein product is CASSQEGTGGSYGYTF.